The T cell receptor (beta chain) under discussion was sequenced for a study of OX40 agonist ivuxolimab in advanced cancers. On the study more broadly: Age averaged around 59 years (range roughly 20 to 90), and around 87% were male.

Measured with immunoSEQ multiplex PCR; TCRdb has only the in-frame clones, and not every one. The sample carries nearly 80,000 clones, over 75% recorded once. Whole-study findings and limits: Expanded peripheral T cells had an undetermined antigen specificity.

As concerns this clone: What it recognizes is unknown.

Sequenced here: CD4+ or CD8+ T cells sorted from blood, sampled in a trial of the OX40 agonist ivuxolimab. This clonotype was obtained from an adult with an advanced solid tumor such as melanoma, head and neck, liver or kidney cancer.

In DNA form, the CDR3 reads TGTGCCAGCAGCTCCGGGACAGGGCGCGAGCAGTACTTC. Translation gives CASSSGTGREQYF. V is TRBV7-8 and J is TRBJ2-7; TRBD1 aligns across 9 bases. Unmatched junction bases numbered 4, after V lost 4 bases and J lost 6 bases. Germline V gene sequence: CDR1 SGHVS, CDR2 FQNEAQ. This CDR3 is built from 13 residues.